Presented here are 7 T cell receptor beta chains from one specimen sequenced in a study of OX40 agonist ivuxolimab in advanced cancers. Assay used: immunoSEQ multiplex PCR; TCRdb lists only in-frame clones, some missing. Of about 62,000 clones listed, roughly 87% are singletons. The specimen comprised CD4+ or CD8+ T cells sorted from blood, sampled in a trial of the OX40 agonist ivuxolimab. All receptors derive from an adult with an advanced solid tumor such as melanoma, head and neck, liver or kidney cancer.

J is TRBJ1-5 and V is TRBV28, with a possible D match to TRBD1 (5 bases). With 4 bases removed from V and 6 bases from J, the gap between germline ends came to 19 bases. Germline-derived CDR1 and CDR2 are MDHEN and SYDVKM. This CDR3 has 16 amino acids. The CDR3 DNA reads as TGTGCCAGCAGTTCCCCATTGCGGCAGGGTAGTCAGCCCCAGCATTTT. The encoded protein is CASSSPLRQGSQPQHF.

The chain has TRBV19 and TRBJ1-1, with D hard to call. The CDR3 sequence is 13 residues long. Trimming took off 9 bases at V and 3 bases at J, with 14 bases between the two ends. CDR1 is LNHDA and CDR2 is SQIVND in the germline V gene (reference sequence). Here the CDR3 reads CASQDRRDTEAFF. Here the CDR3 DNA reads TGTGCCAGCCAGGACCGGCGGGACACTGAAGCTTTCTTT. Full variable domain (rest looked up from reference TRBV19 and TRBJ1-1): DGGITQSPKYLFRKEGQNVTLSCEQNLNHDAMYWYRQDPGQGLRLIYYSQIVNDFQKGDIAEGYSVSREKKESFPLTVTSAQKNPTAFYLCASQDRRDTEAFFGQGTRLTVV.

The sample holds a few counts of this clone. The chain is built from TRBV7-2 and TRBJ2-3, with 9 bases identical to TRBD1. Germline loops: CDR1 SGHTA, CDR2 FQGNSA. This CDR3 is 16 amino acids long. V lost 5 bases to trimming and J lost 6 bases; unmatched junction nucleotides: 12. This chain's CDR3 is CASSATDRGFYDTQYF. The CDR3 bases are TGTGCCAGCAGCGCCACGGACAGGGGATTTTATGATACGCAGTATTTT.

The genes are TRBV6-1 and TRBJ1-3, with TRBD1 matching over 7 bases. The junction had 4 bases not matched to a gene; V was cut back by 3 bases and J by 5 bases. Germline values: CDR1 MNHNS, CDR2 SASEGT. The CDR3 is 14 residues long. The CDR3 bases are TGTGCCAGCAGTGAGCGGGACAGTAGAAACACCATATATTTT. Amino acids: CASSERDSRNTIYF.

The chain has TRBV19 and TRBJ2-7; 12 bases are shared with TRBD2. From germline, CDR1 is LNHDA and CDR2 SQIVND (reference sequence). The V and J ends lost 4 bases and 4 bases, in that order; junction bases with no gene match: 2. This CDR3 contains 14 residues. CDR3 residues: CASSTLAGGYEQYF. The CDR3 bases are TGTGCCAGTAGTACACTAGCGGGAGGATACGAGCAGTACTTC.

The chain employs TRBV7-9 and TRBJ2-7; 9 nucleotides agree with TRBD1. CDR1 SEHNR and CDR2 FQNEAQ come from the germline V gene (reference sequence). Unmatched junction bases numbered 10, after V lost 11 bases and J lost 5 bases. The CDR3 totals 13 residues. The CDR3 here is CAVPRDRADEQYF. The CDR3 nucleotides read TGTGCCGTACCTCGGGACAGGGCTGACGAGCAGTACTTC.

The gene calls are TRBV9 and TRBJ1-1; D is unclear. There are 15 residues in the CDR3. The V gene's germline CDR1 is SGDLS and CDR2 YYNGEE. The ends were cut back, 0 bases at V and 0 bases at J, with 9 bases in the middle. CDR3 in amino acids: CASSVAAALNTEAFF. Here the CDR3 DNA reads TGTGCCAGCAGCGTAGCGGCAGCCTTGAACACTGAAGCTTTCTTT.